Following are 13 T cell receptor beta chains from one sample sequenced in a study of blood T cell repertoires in COVID-19. Sequencing was performed with immunoSEQ multiplex PCR; in TCRdb, only in-frame clones are kept and a portion is missing. Counted here are more than 300,000 clones, 86% occurring once; the ten biggest clones make up 3.5% to 5%. Sequencing used PBMCs or T cells enriched from blood (not recorded which). These receptors came from a man aged 30-40 years who had recovered from COVID-19.

The chain carries TRBV4-2 and TRBJ2-7; 7 nucleotides match TRBD1. Looked up from germline, CDR1 is LGHNA and CDR2 is YNFKEQ. V lost 4 bases and J lost 5; bases outside the gene matches: 17. CDR3 length equals 17 residues. CDR3 sequence (DNA): TGTGCCAGCAGCCGCCTGGGGACAGCAAGGTGGGGGCACGAGCAGTACTTC. Amino acids: CASSRLGTARWGHEQYF.

A word on this clone: One junction end does not reproduce the germline sequence, and a read error may be involved. This chain uses TRBV7-7 with TRBJ2-7; 9 bases line up with TRBD1. The V gene's germline CDR1 is SSHAT and CDR2 FNYEAQ (reference sequence). This CDR3 comprises 15 residues. As DNA, the CDR3 is TGTGCTAGCAGCTTAGCGACAGGGGGGGAGTACGAGCAGTACTTC. Translation gives CASSLATGGEYEQYF.

The J gene is TRBJ1-3, the V gene TRBV5-8; D call uncertain. The germline gives CDR1 SGHTS, CDR2 YDEGEE. The ends were cut back, 5 bases at V and 2 bases at J, with 14 bases in the middle. CDR3 length: 15 amino acids. The CDR3 bases are TGTGCCAGCAGTCCGGAACAGAATCCTGGAAACACCATATATTTT. This sequence encodes CASSPEQNPGNTIYF. The variable domain in full, completed from reference TRBV5-8 and TRBJ1-3, reads EAGVTQSPTHLIKTRGQQATLRCSPISGHTSVYWYQQALGLGLQFLLWYDEGEERNRGNFPPRFSGRQFPNYSSELNVNALELEDSALYLCASSPEQNPGNTIYFGEGSWLTVV.

The chain combines TRBV5-6 with TRBJ1-6, with D possibly TRBD1 on 5 matching bases. V was trimmed by 2 bases and J by 6 bases, leaving 18 bases between them. CDR1 SGHDT and CDR2 YYEEEE come from the germline V gene. This CDR3 contains 17 residues. CDR3 protein: CASSFPNIQGSNSPLHF. The CDR3 DNA reads as TGTGCCAGCAGCTTCCCAAACATTCAGGGCAGTAATTCACCCCTCCACTTT.

This chain uses TRBV20-1 with TRBJ1-2, with TRBD1 matching 7 bases. The CDR3 sequence is 13 residues long. With 3 bases clipped from V and 6 bases from J, the junction kept 7 bases outside the gene matches. Germline-derived CDR1 and CDR2 are DFQATT and SNEGSKA (reference sequence). The CDR3 nucleotides read TGCAGTGCTAGTGAGGCAGGGGGGAATGGCTACACCTTC. This encodes CSASEAGGNGYTF.

This clone was recorded only once. The chain carries TRBV30 and TRBJ1-1; tentatively, D is TRBD1 (5 bases). Trimming stripped 5 bases from V and 1 base from J, with 17 bases between. CDR1 and CDR2 (germline): GTSNPN, SVGIG (reference sequence). The CDR3 contains 15 residues. The CDR3 nucleotides read TGTGCCTGGCTTGTACTTCTCGGGGGGAACACTGAAGCTTTCTTT. Translating gives CAWLVLLGGNTEAFF.

The J gene is TRBJ1-5, the V gene TRBV6-5; D remains unclear. Trimming stripped 8 bases from V and 3 bases from J, with 11 bases between. Germline V gene lookup returns CDR1 MNHEY and CDR2 SVGAGI. The CDR3 totals 13 residues. The CDR3 loop reads CASVPITNQPQHF. Written as DNA, the CDR3 is TGTGCCAGCGTTCCTATCACCAATCAGCCCCAGCATTTT.

V and J are TRBV19 and TRBJ2-7, with TRBD1 matching over 7 bases. There are 13 residues in the CDR3. With 3 bases clipped from V and 7 bases from J, the junction kept 6 bases outside the gene matches. Looked up from germline, CDR1 is LNHDA and CDR2 is SQIVND (reference sequence). CDR3 amino acids: CASSMQGVGEQYF. In DNA, the CDR3 is TGTGCCAGTAGTATGCAGGGGGTGGGGGAGCAGTACTTC.

The chain uses TRBV18 and TRBJ2-2, with 7 bases that match TRBD1. V shed 3 bases, J shed 1 base, and the junction held 5 bases outside the gene matches. Germline CDR1 is KGHSH and CDR2 is LQKENI. The CDR3 spans 16 residues. The CDR3 loop reads CASSPGQVKNTGELFF. The CDR3 region has the DNA TGTGCCAGCTCACCCGGACAGGTCAAGAACACCGGGGAGCTGTTTTTT.

J is TRBJ2-7 and V is TRBV3-1 (or the pseudogene TRBV3-2); D might be TRBD1 (6 bases). There are 15 residues in the CDR3. Germline V gene lookup returns CDR1 LGHDT and CDR2 YNNKEL (reference sequence). V lost 4 bases and J lost 6, with 19 bases in between. CDR3 sequence: CASSPQGFPQSEQYF. Written as DNA, the CDR3 is TGTGCCAGCAGCCCACAGGGCTTTCCGCAATCCGAGCAGTACTTC.

This sequence joins TRBV5-1 and TRBJ2-3; D is possibly TRBD1 (5 bases). The CDR3 length is 18 residues. In germline, CDR1 is SGHRS, CDR2 YFSETQ. V was shortened by 0 bases and J by 5 bases, with 22 bases between the two germline ends. CDR3 in amino acids: CASSLVVRSTLREDTQYF. CDR3 nucleotides: TGCGCCAGCAGCTTGGTGGTCCGGAGTACGCTCAGGGAAGATACGCAGTATTTT.

The chain links TRBV18 to TRBJ2-5; TRBD2 matches 10 bases. V was clipped by 3 bases and J by 2 bases; unmatched bases: 9. CDR1 and CDR2 from the germline V gene are KGHSH and LQKENI. CDR3 length: 17 amino acids. The CDR3 DNA follows: TGTGCCAGCTCACCCATAAGGACTAGCGGAAGACAAGAGACCCAGTACTTC. This translates into CASSPIRTSGRQETQYF. Full variable domain (rest looked up from reference TRBV18 and TRBJ2-5): NAGVMQNPRHLVRRRGQEARLRCSPMKGHSHVYWYRQLPEEGLKFMVYLQKENIIDESGMPKERFSAEFPKEGPSILRIQQVVRGDSAAYFCASSPIRTSGRQETQYFGPGTRLLVL.

This clone was seen only once. The chain employs TRBV5-1 and TRBJ2-7; TRBD2 is a possible D gene (7 bases). CDR1 is SGHRS and CDR2 is YFSETQ in the germline V gene. CDR3 length: 14 residues. Trimming left V 4 bases short and J 6 bases short, with 17 bases between. The DNA of the CDR3 is TGCGCCAGCAGCGCCGGACAGCGGGACTCCGAGCAGTACTTC. Translating it yields CASSAGQRDSEQYF.